This T cell receptor beta chain was identified in a study of cytomegalovirus exposure and HLA in healthy donors. Turning to the study itself: A later analysis reported the same platform for the 95 to 150 validation repertoires and the approximately 700 first-cohort repertoires. Study results and limitations: Most TCR sequences showed up rarely, but some public TCRs showed up in many donors.

Per germline, CDR1 SGHTA and CDR2 FQGNSA. V was pared by 2 bases and J by 2 bases, with 7 bases between. The CDR3 is 13 amino acids. Notes on this clone: The target antigen is unknown.

The assay was immunoSEQ multiplex PCR, and TCRdb's table has in-frame clones only and misses some. The sample consists of hundreds of thousands of clones, roughly 90% of them appearing once. The source is a man aged 18 to 35 in good health and CMV-seropositive. The chain uses TRBV7-2 and TRBJ2-7; D not resolved. Material: PBMCs. CDR3 amino acids: CASSLYSPYEQYF. The DNA for the CDR3 is TGTGCCAGCAGCTTATACAGCCCCTACGAGCAGTACTTC.